The clone carrying this TCR beta chain was recorded a few times. This specimen includes other DNA sequences encoding the same CDR3. This sample is drawn from a study of blood T cell repertoires in COVID-19. For the study at large: Each recovered donor of Cohort 3 presented with two negative PCRs, clearance, or symptom resolution. Samples came from the United States, Italy and Spain, spanning acute and convalescent COVID-19.

Original data processing: The assay estimated nucleated cells by amplifying reference gene primers. Measured with immunoSEQ multiplex PCR; TCRdb has only the in-frame clones, and not every one. The V and J calls and clone size are taken from that table; D and trimming were inferred from the DNA. This sample has 200,000 to 250,000 clones, with about 90% found just once. The TCR sequence derives from a woman between 50 and 59 years old in a cohort exposed to, infected with or recovered from COVID-19 (not recorded which). Source material: PBMCs or T cells enriched from blood (not recorded which).

This chain's CDR3 is CASSPTASNQPQHF. DNA for the CDR3: TGTGCCAGCAGCCCCACAGCTAGCAATCAGCCCCAGCATTTT. J is TRBJ1-5 and V is TRBV7-2, with D unclear. V lost 5 bases and J lost 0, with 8 bases in between. The CDR3 runs 14 residues. The germline CDR1 and CDR2 sequences are SGHTA and FQGNSA.